These T cell receptor beta chains were read from a single sample in a study of T-cell reconstitution after alpha-beta-depleted transplantation in children. TCRdb re-derived calls from the PCR reads in MiXCR, one entry per CDR3 protein. Altogether some 200,000 distinct CDR3 sequences are present, around 7% being singletons, with the ten largest covering just over 5.5%. The sample was PBMCs, taken before TCRalphabeta/CD19-depleted stem cell transplant. The receptors were gathered from a boy younger than 10 with acute lymphoblastic leukemia, due to receive a stem cell transplant. Both conserved end residues are part of each CDR3. D genes are given only for firm matches. Where a row states a size, it is once, few, many or the class of an expanded clone; other rows omit it.

>TRBJ2-5|TRBV11-2|.|TRBD2
CASSLGDYSTWYQETQYF
TGTGCCAGCAGCTTAGGGGACTATTCGACCTGGTACCAAGAGACCCAGTACTTC
>TRBJ1-1|TRBV27|many|.
CASSLWAGVEAFF
TGTGCCAGCAGTTTATGGGCGGGAGTTGAAGCTTTCTTT
>TRBJ2-3|TRBV4-3|.|.
CASSQVGSLRGDTQYF
TGCGCCAGCAGCCAAGTGGGAAGCCTTCGGGGAGATACGCAGTATTTT
>TRBJ2-2|TRBV7-2|many|.
CASGAGAGGGELFF
TGTGCCAGCGGCGCGGGGGCCGGGGGCGGGGAGCTGTTTTTT
>TRBJ2-7|TRBV7-9|many|TRBD2
CASSPNLASWDETSFYEQYF
TGTGCCAGCAGCCCGAATTTAGCGTCTTGGGACGAGACTAGCTTCTACGAGCAGTACTTC
>TRBJ2-3|TRBV7-2|many|TRBD2
CASRAGGLTDTQYF
TGTGCCAGCAGAGCGGGAGGCCTCACAGATACGCAGTATTTT
>TRBJ1-1|TRBV6-5|.|TRBD1
CASSSGGQLNTEAFF
TGTGCCAGCAGTTCCGGGGGACAGTTGAACACTGAAGCTTTCTTT
>TRBJ1-5|TRBV18|.|.
CASSAVASGQPQHF
TGTGCCAGCTCCGCGGTCGCCTCAGGTCAGCCCCAGCATTTT
>TRBJ1-4|TRBV5-5|many|.
CASSREGNRANEKLFF
TGTGCCAGCAGTCGTGAGGGTAACAGGGCCAATGAAAAACTGTTTTTT
>TRBJ2-3|TRBV28|many|.
CASSSQSYLTDTQYF
TGTGCCAGCAGTTCACAATCCTATCTCACAGATACGCAGTATTTT
>TRBJ1-6|TRBV28|few|.
CASSPGRLNSPLHF
TGTGCCAGCAGTCCTGGACGGCTTAATTCACCCCTCCACTTT
>TRBJ2-7|TRBV20-1|few|TRBD2
CSALSGAQEEQYF
TGCAGTGCTCTTAGCGGGGCTCAGGAGGAGCAGTACTTC
>TRBJ2-7|TRBV3-1|many|TRBD2
CASSQEGLAGGLYEQYF
TGTGCCAGCAGCCAAGAGGGACTAGCGGGGGGGCTCTACGAGCAGTACTTC
>TRBJ2-1|TRBV4-3|many|TRBD1
CASSRQGRDNEQFF
TGCGCCAGCAGCCGACAGGGTCGTGATAATGAGCAGTTCTTC
>TRBJ2-7|TRBV6-1|many|.
CATAQGGSYEQYF
TGTGCCACCGCCCAGGGGGGCTCTTACGAGCAGTACTTC
>TRBJ2-2|TRBV27|many|.
CASSFSLGGELFF
TGTGCCAGCAGTTTCTCGCTCGGCGGGGAGCTGTTTTTT
>TRBJ2-5|TRBV7-9|many|TRBD1
CASSSYGTGETQYF
TGTGCCAGCAGCTCCTACGGGACAGGGGAGACCCAGTACTTC
>TRBJ2-2|TRBV28|many|.
CASYRDDTGELFF
TGTGCCAGCTATCGGGACGACACCGGGGAGCTGTTTTTT
>TRBJ2-2|TRBV20-1|few|TRBD1
CSADRGHGELFF
TGCAGTGCTGACAGGGGTCACGGGGAGCTGTTTTTT
>TRBJ2-3|TRBV21-1|many|.
CASSKALARPEADTQYF
TGTGCCAGCAGCAAAGCGCTCGCAAGACCGGAGGCAGATACGCAGTATTTT
>TRBJ2-7|TRBV28|.|.
CASSQPPDSPYEQYF
TGTGCCAGCAGCCAACCCCCGGACAGCCCCTACGAGCAGTACTTC
>TRBJ2-3|TRBV9|many|.
CASSVGGPIHTDTQYF
TGTGCCAGCAGCGTAGGGGGACCAATCCACACAGATACGCAGTATTTT
>TRBJ1-5|TRBV6-5|many|TRBD1
CASRAGQDNQPQHF
TGTGCCAGCAGGGCCGGACAGGACAATCAGCCCCAGCATTTT
>TRBJ2-3|TRBV12-5|many|.
CASAFTDTQYF
TGTGCTAGTGCCTTCACAGATACGCAGTATTTT
>TRBJ2-5|TRBV11-1|few|TRBD2
CASSLAAAGVGETQYF
TGTGCCAGCAGCTTAGCCGCAGCGGGAGTCGGGGAGACCCAGTACTTC
>TRBJ1-1|TRBV10-3|few|.
CAISDRGGDTEAFF
TGTGCCATCAGTGACAGGGGAGGGGACACTGAAGCTTTCTTT
>TRBJ2-7|TRBV20-1|many|TRBD1
CSAIRDRDYEQYF
TGCAGTGCTATTCGGGACAGAGATTACGAGCAGTACTTC
>TRBJ1-2|TRBV27|many|TRBD1
CATLDRGYGYTF
TGTGCCACCCTGGACAGGGGTTATGGCTACACCTTC
>TRBJ2-6|TRBV3-1|few|.
CASSQIPGEEPHSSGANVLTF
TGTGCCAGCAGCCAAATACCGGGGGAGGAGCCCCACAGCTCTGGGGCCAACGTCCTGACTTTC
>TRBJ1-5|TRBV14|few|.
CASSQDWGQPQHF
TGTGCCAGCAGCCAAGATTGGGGTCAGCCCCAGCATTTT
>TRBJ2-4|TRBV5-1|.|.
CASSFDAGAKNIQYF
TGCGCCAGCAGCTTTGATGCGGGAGCCAAAAACATTCAGTACTTC
>TRBJ2-1|TRBV5-6|many|TRBD2
CASSFWTSLNNEQFF
TGTGCCAGCAGCTTCTGGACTAGCTTAAACAATGAGCAGTTCTTC